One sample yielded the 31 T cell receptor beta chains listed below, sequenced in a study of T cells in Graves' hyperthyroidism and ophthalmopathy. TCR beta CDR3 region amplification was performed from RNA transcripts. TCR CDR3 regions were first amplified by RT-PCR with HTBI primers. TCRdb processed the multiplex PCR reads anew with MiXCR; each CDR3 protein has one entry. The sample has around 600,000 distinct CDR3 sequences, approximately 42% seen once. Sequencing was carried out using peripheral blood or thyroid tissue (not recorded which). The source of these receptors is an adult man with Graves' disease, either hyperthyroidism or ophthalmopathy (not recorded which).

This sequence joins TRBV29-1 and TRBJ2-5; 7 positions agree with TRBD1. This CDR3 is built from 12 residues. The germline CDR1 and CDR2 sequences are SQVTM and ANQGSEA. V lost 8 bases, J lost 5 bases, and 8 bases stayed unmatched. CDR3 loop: CSIHNRGETQYF. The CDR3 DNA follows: TGCAGCATCCACAACAGGGGTGAGACCCAGTACTTC.

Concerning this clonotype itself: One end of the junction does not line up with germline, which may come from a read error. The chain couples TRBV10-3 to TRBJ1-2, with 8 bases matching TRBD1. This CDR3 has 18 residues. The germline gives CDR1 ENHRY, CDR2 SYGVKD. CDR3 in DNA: TGTGCCATCAGTGAACCGACAGGGGCCTATGAAGCCGACTATGGCCACACCTTC. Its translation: CAISEPTGAYEADYGHTF.

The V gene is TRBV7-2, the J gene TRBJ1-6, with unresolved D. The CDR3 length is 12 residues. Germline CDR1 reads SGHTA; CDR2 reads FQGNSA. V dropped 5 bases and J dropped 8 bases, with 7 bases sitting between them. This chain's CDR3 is CASSVDHSPLHF. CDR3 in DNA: TGTGCCAGCAGCGTGGACCATTCACCCCTCCACTTT.

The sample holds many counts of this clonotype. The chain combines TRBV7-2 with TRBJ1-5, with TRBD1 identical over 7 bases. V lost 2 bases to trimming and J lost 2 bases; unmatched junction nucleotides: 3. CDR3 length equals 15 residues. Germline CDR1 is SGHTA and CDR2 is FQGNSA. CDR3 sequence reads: CASSLRGLGNQPQHF. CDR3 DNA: TGTGCCAGCAGCTTAAGGGGGCTTGGCAATCAGCCCCAGCATTTT.

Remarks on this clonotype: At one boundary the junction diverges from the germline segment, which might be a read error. This CDR3 reads CATSDPGAGWNGELLF. The CDR3 nucleotides read TGTGCCACCAGTGATCCAGGGGCAGGGTGGAACGGGGAGCTGCTTTTT. This sequence joins TRBV24-1 and TRBJ2-2, with D possibly TRBD1 on 6 matching bases. From germline, CDR1 is KGHDR and CDR2 SFDVKD. The CDR3 is 16 residues long.

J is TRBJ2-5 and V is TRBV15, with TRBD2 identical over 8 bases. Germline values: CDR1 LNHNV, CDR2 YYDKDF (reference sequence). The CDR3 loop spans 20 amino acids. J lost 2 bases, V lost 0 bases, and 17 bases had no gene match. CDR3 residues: CATSRDQGVGYTSGQETQYF. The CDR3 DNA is TGTGCCACCAGCAGAGATCAAGGGGTTGGCTACACTAGCGGTCAAGAGACCCAGTACTTC.

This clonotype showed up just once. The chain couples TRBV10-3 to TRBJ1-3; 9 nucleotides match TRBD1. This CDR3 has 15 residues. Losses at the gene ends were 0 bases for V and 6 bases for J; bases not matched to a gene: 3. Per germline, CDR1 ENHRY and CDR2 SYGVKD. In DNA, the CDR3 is TGTGCCATCAGTGAGTCTACAGGGGGCAAAAACACCATATATTTT. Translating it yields CAISESTGGKNTIYF.

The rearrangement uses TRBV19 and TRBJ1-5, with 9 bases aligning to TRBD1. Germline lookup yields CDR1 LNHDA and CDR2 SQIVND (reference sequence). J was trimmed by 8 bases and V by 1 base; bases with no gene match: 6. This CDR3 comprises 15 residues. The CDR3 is CASSIADRGSEPQHF. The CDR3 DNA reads TGTGCCAGTAGTATAGCGGACAGGGGAAGTGAGCCCCAGCATTTT. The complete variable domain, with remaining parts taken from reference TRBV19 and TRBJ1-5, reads DGGITQSPKYLFRKEGQNVTLSCEQNLNHDAMYWYRQDPGQGLRLIYYSQIVNDFQKGDIAEGYSVSREKKESFPLTVTSAQKNPTAFYLCASSIADRGSEPQHFGDGTRLSIL.

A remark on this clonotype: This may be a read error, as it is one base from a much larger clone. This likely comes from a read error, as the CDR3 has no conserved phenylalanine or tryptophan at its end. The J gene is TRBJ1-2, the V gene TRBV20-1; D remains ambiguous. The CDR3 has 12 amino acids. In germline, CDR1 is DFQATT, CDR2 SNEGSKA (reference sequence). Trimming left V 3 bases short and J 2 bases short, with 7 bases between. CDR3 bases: TGCAGTGCTAGGGCAGGAAACTATGGCTACACCTAC. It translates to CSARAGNYGYTY.

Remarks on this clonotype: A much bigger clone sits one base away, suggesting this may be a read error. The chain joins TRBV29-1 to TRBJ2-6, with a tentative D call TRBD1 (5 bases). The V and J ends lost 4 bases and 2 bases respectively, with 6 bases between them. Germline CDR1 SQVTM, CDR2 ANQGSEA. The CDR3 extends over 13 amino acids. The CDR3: CSVVGPGANVLTF. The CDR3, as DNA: TGCAGCGTTGTGGGGCCTGGGGCCAACGTCCTGACTTTC.

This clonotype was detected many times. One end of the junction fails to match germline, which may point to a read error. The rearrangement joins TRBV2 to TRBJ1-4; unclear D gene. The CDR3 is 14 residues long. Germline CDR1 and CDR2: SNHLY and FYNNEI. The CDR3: CASRANNANEKLFF. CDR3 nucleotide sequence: TGTGCCAGCAGGGCTAACAACGCTAACGAAAAACTGTTTTTT.

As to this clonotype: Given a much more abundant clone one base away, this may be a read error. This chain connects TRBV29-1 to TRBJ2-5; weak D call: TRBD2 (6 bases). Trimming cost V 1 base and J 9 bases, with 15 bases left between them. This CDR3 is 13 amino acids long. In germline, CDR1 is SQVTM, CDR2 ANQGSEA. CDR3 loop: CSVEGPGGEAQYF. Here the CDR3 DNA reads TGCAGCGTTGAAGGCCCGGGCGGGGAGGCCCAGTACTTC.

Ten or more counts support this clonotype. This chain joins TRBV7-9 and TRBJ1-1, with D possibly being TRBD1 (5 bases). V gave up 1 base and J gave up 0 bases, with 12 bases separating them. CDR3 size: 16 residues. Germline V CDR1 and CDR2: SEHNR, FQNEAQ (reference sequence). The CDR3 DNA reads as TGTGCCAGCAGCTTAGGGGGGAGGGGAGTGAACACTGAAGCTTTCTTT. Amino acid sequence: CASSLGGRGVNTEAFF.

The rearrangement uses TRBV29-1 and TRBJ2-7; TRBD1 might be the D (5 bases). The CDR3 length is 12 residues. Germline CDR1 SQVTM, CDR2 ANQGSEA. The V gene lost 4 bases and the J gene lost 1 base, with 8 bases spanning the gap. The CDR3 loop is CSVVQGSYEQYF. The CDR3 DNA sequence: TGCAGCGTTGTCCAGGGATCCTACGAGCAGTACTTC.

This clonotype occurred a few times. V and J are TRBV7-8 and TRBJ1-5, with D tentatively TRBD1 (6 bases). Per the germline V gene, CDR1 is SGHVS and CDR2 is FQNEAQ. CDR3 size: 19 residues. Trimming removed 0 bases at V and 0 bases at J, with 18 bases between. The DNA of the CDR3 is TGTGCCAGCAGCTTAGCCCGGGACAAGTCAAGGGGTAGCAATCAGCCCCAGCATTTT. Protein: CASSLARDKSRGSNQPQHF.

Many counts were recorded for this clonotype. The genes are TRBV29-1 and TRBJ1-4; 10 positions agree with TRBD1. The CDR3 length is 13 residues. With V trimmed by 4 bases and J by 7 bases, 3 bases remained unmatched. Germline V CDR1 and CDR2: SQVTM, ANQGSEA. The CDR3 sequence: CSVAGQGSEKLFF. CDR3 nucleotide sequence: TGCAGCGTTGCGGGACAGGGGTCTGAAAAACTGTTTTTT.

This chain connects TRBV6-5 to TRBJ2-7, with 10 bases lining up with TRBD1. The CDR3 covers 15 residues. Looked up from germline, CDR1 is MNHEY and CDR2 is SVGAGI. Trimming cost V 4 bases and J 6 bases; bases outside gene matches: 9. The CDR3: CASSWTGTGVSEQYF. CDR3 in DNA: TGTGCCAGCAGTTGGACCGGGACAGGGGTTAGCGAGCAGTACTTC.

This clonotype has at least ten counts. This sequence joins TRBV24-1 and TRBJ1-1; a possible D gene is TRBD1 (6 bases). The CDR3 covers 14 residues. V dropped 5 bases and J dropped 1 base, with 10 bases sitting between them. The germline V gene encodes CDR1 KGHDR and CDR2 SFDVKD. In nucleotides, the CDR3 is TGTGCCACCAGTGCGACAGGCTCGAACACTGAAGCTTTCTTT. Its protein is CATSATGSNTEAFF.

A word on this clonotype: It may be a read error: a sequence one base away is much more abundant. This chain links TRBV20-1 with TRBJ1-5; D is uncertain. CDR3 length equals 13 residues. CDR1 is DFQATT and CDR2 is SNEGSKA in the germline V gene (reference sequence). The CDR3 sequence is CGAREQYDQPQHF. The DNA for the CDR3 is TGCGGTGCTAGGGAACAGTATGACCAGCCCCAGCATTTT.

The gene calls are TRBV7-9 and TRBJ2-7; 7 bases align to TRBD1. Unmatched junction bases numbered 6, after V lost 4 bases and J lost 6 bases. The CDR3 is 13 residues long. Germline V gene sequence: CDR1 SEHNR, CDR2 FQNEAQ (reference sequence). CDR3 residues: CASSSGQDGEQYF. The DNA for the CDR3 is TGTGCCAGCAGCTCAGGACAGGACGGCGAGCAGTACTTC.

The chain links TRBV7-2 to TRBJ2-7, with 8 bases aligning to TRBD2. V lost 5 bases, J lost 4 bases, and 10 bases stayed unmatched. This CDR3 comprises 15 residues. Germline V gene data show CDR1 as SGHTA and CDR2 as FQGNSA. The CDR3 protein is CASSPTSGVRYEQYF. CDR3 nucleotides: TGTGCCAGCAGCCCCACTAGCGGAGTTAGGTACGAGCAGTACTTC.

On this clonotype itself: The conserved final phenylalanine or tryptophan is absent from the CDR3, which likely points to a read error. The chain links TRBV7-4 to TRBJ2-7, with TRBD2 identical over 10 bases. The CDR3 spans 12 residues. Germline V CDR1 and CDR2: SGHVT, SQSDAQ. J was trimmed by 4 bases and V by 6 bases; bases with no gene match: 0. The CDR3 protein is CASRGLAYEQYL. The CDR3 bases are TGTGCCAGCAGGGGACTAGCGTACGAGCAGTACTTA.

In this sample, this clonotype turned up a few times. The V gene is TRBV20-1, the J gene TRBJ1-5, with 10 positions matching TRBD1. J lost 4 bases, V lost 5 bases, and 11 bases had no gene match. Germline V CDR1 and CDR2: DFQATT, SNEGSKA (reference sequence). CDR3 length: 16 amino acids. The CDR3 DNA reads TGCAGTGCTTCTGACAGGGGGCGCATGGCTAATCAGCCCCAGCATTTT. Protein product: CSASDRGRMANQPQHF.

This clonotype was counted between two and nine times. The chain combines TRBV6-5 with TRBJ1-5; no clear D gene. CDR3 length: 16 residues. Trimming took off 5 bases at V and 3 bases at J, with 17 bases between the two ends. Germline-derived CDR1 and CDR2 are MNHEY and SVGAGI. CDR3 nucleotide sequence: TGTGCCAGCAGTACCCCCGTGGGAGCAAACAATCAGCCCCAGCATTTT. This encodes CASSTPVGANNQPQHF.

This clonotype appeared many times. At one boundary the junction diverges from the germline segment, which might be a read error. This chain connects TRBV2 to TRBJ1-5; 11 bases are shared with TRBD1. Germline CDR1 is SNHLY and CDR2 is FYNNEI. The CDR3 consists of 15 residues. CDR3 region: CASREGTGGNQPQHF. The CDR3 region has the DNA TGTGCCAGCAGAGAAGGGACAGGGGGTAATCAGCCCCAGCATTTT.

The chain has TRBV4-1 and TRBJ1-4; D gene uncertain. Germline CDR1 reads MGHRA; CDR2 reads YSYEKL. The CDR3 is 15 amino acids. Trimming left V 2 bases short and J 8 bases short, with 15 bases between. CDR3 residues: CASSQQGSTAEKLFF. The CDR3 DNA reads TGCGCCAGCAGCCAACAAGGTAGTACAGCGGAAAAACTGTTTTTT.

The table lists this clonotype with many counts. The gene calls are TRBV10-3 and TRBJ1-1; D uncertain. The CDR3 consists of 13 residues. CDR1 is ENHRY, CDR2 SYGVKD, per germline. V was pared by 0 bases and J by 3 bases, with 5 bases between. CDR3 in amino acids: CAISESVDTEAFF. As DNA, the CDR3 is TGTGCCATCAGTGAGTCGGTGGACACTGAAGCTTTCTTT.

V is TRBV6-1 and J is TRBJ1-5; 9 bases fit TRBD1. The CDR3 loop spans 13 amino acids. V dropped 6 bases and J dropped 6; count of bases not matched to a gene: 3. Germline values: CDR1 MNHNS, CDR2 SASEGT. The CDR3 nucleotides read TGTGCCAGCAGACGGACAGGGGCTCAGCCCCAGCATTTT. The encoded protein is CASRRTGAQPQHF.

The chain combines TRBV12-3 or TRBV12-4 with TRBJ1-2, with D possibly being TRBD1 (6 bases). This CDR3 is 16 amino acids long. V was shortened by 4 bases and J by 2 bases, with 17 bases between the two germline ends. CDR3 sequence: CASSSYLPTGNYGYTF. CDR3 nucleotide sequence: TGTGCCAGCAGTTCGTATCTCCCGACAGGAAACTATGGCTACACCTTC.

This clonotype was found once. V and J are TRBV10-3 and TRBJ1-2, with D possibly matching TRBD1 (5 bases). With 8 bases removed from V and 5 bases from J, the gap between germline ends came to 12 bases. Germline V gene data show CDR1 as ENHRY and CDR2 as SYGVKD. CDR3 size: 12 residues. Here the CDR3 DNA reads TGTGCCATCGCCGTTGACAGTTATGGCTACACCTTC. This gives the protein CAIAVDSYGYTF.

CDR3 bases: TGCAGCGTTGAAGATCGGGGGACAGGGGTGAAGTTGCGTTATGGCTACACCTTC. Encoded protein: CSVEDRGTGVKLRYGYTF. This chain uses TRBV29-1 with TRBJ1-2; 10 bases align to TRBD1. Germline V gives CDR1 SQVTM, CDR2 ANQGSEA. The CDR3 has 18 residues. Trimming removed 0 bases from V and 5 bases from J; junction bases left unmatched: 15. Based on the CDR3 plus reference TRBV29-1 and TRBJ1-2, the full variable domain is SAVISQKPSRDICQRGTSLTIQCQVDSQVTMMFWYRQQPGQSLTLIATANQGSEATYESGFVIDKFPISRPNLTFSTLTVSNMSPEDSSIYLCSVEDRGTGVKLRYGYTFGSGTRLTVV.